One and the same sample provided the 30 T cell receptor beta chains below, sequenced in a study of shared clonotypes between healthy human individuals. Clones were read by immunoSEQ multiplex PCR, and TCRdb kept only the in-frame ones, dropping some. The data show approximately 1.5 million clones, with approximately 98.5% seen just once and under 0.45% held by the top ten. Input material: naive CD4+ T cells sorted from blood. Subset described: CD45RA+ positively selected. All receptors come from a man aged 30-40 years in good health.

V and J are TRBV7-9 and TRBJ2-3, with a tentative D call TRBD1 (5 bases). V lost 5 bases and J 2 bases, leaving 17 bases between the germline ends. There are 16 residues in the CDR3. Germline lookup yields CDR1 SEHNR and CDR2 FQNEAQ (reference sequence). The CDR3 DNA reads TGTGCCAGCAGCCGGACAATTGCACCAGACACAGATACGCAGTATTTT. Residues: CASSRTIAPDTDTQYF.

The J gene is TRBJ2-7, the V gene TRBV4-3; TRBD2 might be the D (7 bases). Looked up from germline, CDR1 is LGHNA and CDR2 is YSLEER. V was trimmed by 1 base and J by 4 bases, leaving 20 bases between them. The CDR3 loop spans 17 amino acids. The CDR3 sequence: CASSQGSMGGLGYEQYF. The CDR3 nucleotides are TGCGCCAGCAGCCAAGGGTCCATGGGGGGGCTTGGATACGAGCAGTACTTC.

The CDR3 spells CASNLGLAKNIQYF. The CDR3 nucleotides are TGTGCCAGTAATCTAGGTTTAGCCAAAAACATTCAGTACTTC. This sequence joins TRBV19 and TRBJ2-4; D is unclear. V shed 7 bases and J shed 0 bases, with 10 bases lying between them. The CDR3 sequence is 14 residues long. The V gene's germline CDR1 is LNHDA and CDR2 SQIVND (reference sequence).

The J gene is TRBJ2-7, the V gene TRBV21-1. TRBV21-1 is a recognized pseudogene. This CDR3 spans 18 amino acids. The CDR3, as DNA: TGTGCCAGCAGCAAAGCCGCAGGGGGAGGGTTTAGGGCCTACGAGCAGTACTTC. Its protein is CASSKAAGGGFRAYEQYF.

The V gene is TRBV28, the J gene TRBJ1-6, with D hard to call. V was clipped by 2 bases and J by 9 bases, with 11 bases between them. Per the germline V gene, CDR1 is MDHEN and CDR2 is SYDVKM. CDR3 length equals 14 residues. The CDR3 loop is CASSLVGPGSPLHF. The CDR3 DNA reads TGTGCCAGCAGTTTAGTTGGGCCAGGTTCACCCCTCCACTTT.

The rearrangement joins TRBV5-1 to TRBJ2-5, with a tentative D call TRBD1 (6 bases). CDR1 SGHRS and CDR2 YFSETQ come from the germline V gene. V was cut by 4 bases and J by 3 bases, with 13 bases left in between. The CDR3 length is 14 residues. In DNA, the CDR3 is TGCGCCAGCAGCGTGAACAGGGACAAAGAGACCCAGTACTTC. It encodes CASSVNRDKETQYF.

The chain uses TRBV5-1 and TRBJ2-1, with unresolved D. The CDR3 consists of 18 residues. The V end lost 3 bases, the J end lost 4 bases, and 23 bases lay between the germline ends. Germline V gene sequence: CDR1 SGHRS, CDR2 YFSETQ. DNA for the CDR3: TGCGCCAGCAGCTCCCTAATTACCCGACGTCTTTTATACAATGAGCAGTTCTTC. Translated, it gives CASSSLITRRLLYNEQFF. Supplemented by reference TRBV5-1 and TRBJ2-1, the full variable domain reads KAGVTQTPRYLIKTRGQQVTLSCSPISGHRSVSWYQQTPGQGLQFLFEYFSETQRNKGNFPGRFSGRQFSNSRSEMNVSTLELGDSALYLCASSSLITRRLLYNEQFFGPGTRLTVL.

CDR3 in amino acids: CASSFSGLAGGRSNTGELFF. The CDR3 DNA reads as TGCGCCAGCAGCTTTTCGGGACTAGCGGGAGGGAGATCGAACACCGGGGAGCTGTTTTTT. This rearrangement joins TRBV5-1 to TRBJ2-2, with 16 bases lining up with TRBD2. The CDR3 is 20 amino acids. The germline V gene encodes CDR1 SGHRS and CDR2 YFSETQ. V was pared by 2 bases and J by 0 bases, with 7 bases of the junction left unmatched.

The chain combines TRBV29-1 with TRBJ1-4, with 8 bases lining up with TRBD1. J was trimmed by 6 bases and V by 6 bases; bases with no gene match: 12. The CDR3 is made up of 15 amino acids. Germline V gene data show CDR1 as SQVTM and CDR2 as ANQGSEA. The CDR3 coding sequence is TGCAGCGTCCAACCCTTCCAGGGGGCTGATGAAAAACTGTTTTTT. Translating it yields CSVQPFQGADEKLFF.

The V call is TRBV11-2, the J call TRBJ2-1; 8 positions agree with TRBD2. Unmatched junction bases numbered 9, after V lost 5 bases and J lost 0 bases. Per germline, CDR1 SGHAT and CDR2 FQNNGV. The CDR3 covers 17 residues. The CDR3 loop reads CASSRTSGFSSYNEQFF. The CDR3 DNA reads as TGTGCCAGCAGCCGTACTAGCGGATTTAGCTCCTACAATGAGCAGTTCTTC.

V gene TRBV19 combines with J gene TRBJ2-2; D gene ambiguous. The CDR3 spans 15 residues. V was shortened by 6 bases and J by 4 bases, with 15 bases between the two germline ends. Germline V gene data show CDR1 as LNHDA and CDR2 as SQIVND (reference sequence). The CDR3: CASRRTERRTGELFF. CDR3 nucleotide sequence: TGTGCCAGTAGGCGGACGGAACGGCGCACCGGGGAGCTGTTTTTT. Together with reference TRBV19 and TRBJ2-2, the CDR3 gives the full variable domain: DGGITQSPKYLFRKEGQNVTLSCEQNLNHDAMYWYRQDPGQGLRLIYYSQIVNDFQKGDIAEGYSVSREKKESFPLTVTSAQKNPTAFYLCASRRTERRTGELFFGEGSRLTVL.

The rearrangement uses TRBV11-2 and TRBJ2-1, with 10 bases lining up with TRBD2. V trimming: 5 bases; J trimming: 4 bases; junction bases outside the gene matches: 8. The CDR3 has 16 amino acids. The germline V gene encodes CDR1 SGHAT and CDR2 FQNNGV. The CDR3 region is CASSPNSGRDYNEQFF. CDR3 coding DNA: TGTGCCAGCAGCCCGAACAGCGGGAGGGATTACAATGAGCAGTTCTTC.

J is TRBJ2-1 and V is TRBV6-1; either TRBD1 or TRBD2 may supply D (6 bases each). Germline CDR1 and CDR2: MNHNS and SASEGT. The CDR3 covers 15 residues. V was trimmed by 2 bases and J by 3 bases, leaving 11 bases between them. DNA of the CDR3: TGTGCCAGCAGTGAACCTCGGGGGCGCTACAATGAGCAGTTCTTC. Translated: CASSEPRGRYNEQFF.

This rearrangement joins TRBV6-1 to TRBJ2-7; D is undetermined. The V gene lost 7 bases and the J gene lost 1 base, with 14 bases spanning the gap. The germline V gene encodes CDR1 MNHNS and CDR2 SASEGT. The CDR3 sequence is 14 residues long. In DNA form, the CDR3 reads TGTGCCAGCAATGCCGGAGTACCTTCCTACGAGCAGTACTTC. It translates to CASNAGVPSYEQYF.

The chain joins TRBV4-3 to TRBJ2-1; 11 nucleotides align to TRBD2. Germline values: CDR1 LGHNA, CDR2 YSLEER. The CDR3 loop spans 15 amino acids. With V trimmed by 4 bases and J by 3 bases, 2 bases remained unmatched. CDR3 amino acids: CASSRGTSGYNEQFF. The DNA of the CDR3 is TGCGCCAGCAGCCGCGGGACTAGCGGCTACAATGAGCAGTTCTTC.

This chain links TRBV29-1 with TRBJ1-5; TRBD1 matches at 8 bases. CDR3 length: 14 amino acids. The trim removed 5 bases at V and 2 bases at J, leaving 5 bases unmatched. Germline CDR1 reads SQVTM; CDR2 reads ANQGSEA. The CDR3 DNA is TGCAGCGTTCAAGGACAGGGCGGCAATCAGCCCCAGCATTTT. Its protein product is CSVQGQGGNQPQHF.

The sample holds one count of this clone. The chain joins TRBV5-1 to TRBJ2-3; D is uncertain. The V and J ends lost 9 bases and 2 bases respectively, with 13 bases between them. This CDR3 spans 13 amino acids. The germline V gene has CDR1 SGHRS and CDR2 YFSETQ. The CDR3 DNA is TGCGCCACCTCGTCAGACCACACAGATACGCAGTATTTT. This codes for CATSSDHTDTQYF. Full variable domain (missing parts from reference TRBV5-1 and TRBJ2-3): KAGVTQTPRYLIKTRGQQVTLSCSPISGHRSVSWYQQTPGQGLQFLFEYFSETQRNKGNFPGRFSGRQFSNSRSEMNVSTLELGDSALYLCATSSDHTDTQYFGPGTRLTVL.

The chain is built from TRBV5-1 and TRBJ2-2; 9 bases align to TRBD2. The V and J ends lost 1 base and 0 bases, in that order; junction bases with no gene match: 4. Germline CDR1 is SGHRS and CDR2 is YFSETQ. This CDR3 region has 17 residues. In DNA form, the CDR3 reads TGCGCCAGCAGCTTGCTTAGCGGGAGCGCGAACACCGGGGAGCTGTTTTTT. This codes for CASSLLSGSANTGELFF.

The chain couples TRBV6-6 to TRBJ2-7; 10 bases map to TRBD1. Germline lookup yields CDR1 MNHNY and CDR2 SVGAGI (reference sequence). Trimming cost V 1 base and J 6 bases; bases outside gene matches: 9. The CDR3 consists of 16 residues. CDR3 in DNA: TGTGCCAGCAGTTACTTGGCGGGACAGGGGTTCTCCGAGCAGTACTTC. The encoded protein is CASSYLAGQGFSEQYF.

This rearrangement joins TRBV30 to TRBJ2-5; D is uncertain. The length of the CDR3 is 13 residues. Trimming shortened V by 2 bases and J by 7 bases, and 14 bases separated the two germline ends. Germline CDR1 and CDR2: GTSNPN and SVGIG (reference sequence). The CDR3 loop is CAWSRLDLGTQYF. The CDR3 DNA sequence: TGTGCCTGGAGTCGACTCGACCTCGGGACCCAGTACTTC.

The chain uses TRBV7-2 and TRBJ2-3, with D possibly matching TRBD2 (5 bases). Germline V lookup: CDR1 SGHTA, CDR2 FQGNSA. This CDR3 contains 12 residues. The V gene lost 0 bases and the J gene lost 8 bases, with 6 bases spanning the gap. This CDR3 reads CASSLARATQYF. CDR3 DNA: TGTGCCAGCAGCTTAGCGCGGGCTACGCAGTATTTT.

This clone was counted a few times. Other DNA sequences in this sample translate to the same CDR3. The chain links TRBV7-2 to TRBJ2-1, with D uncertain. Trimming removed 5 bases at V and 0 bases at J, with 5 bases between. The germline V gene has CDR1 SGHTA and CDR2 FQGNSA. This CDR3 is built from 13 residues. The CDR3 sequence is CASSRSSYNEQFF. DNA of the CDR3: TGTGCCAGCAGCCGGAGCTCCTACAATGAGCAGTTCTTC.

The V and J genes are TRBV5-1 and TRBJ2-7, with 8 positions matching TRBD2. This CDR3 comprises 16 residues. Germline V gives CDR1 SGHRS, CDR2 YFSETQ. V lost 4 bases, J lost 3 bases, and 12 bases stayed unmatched. CDR3 DNA sequence: TGCGCCAGCAGCCTCGGGGGGGCCACATCTAGCTACGAGCAGTACTTC. Translation: CASSLGGATSSYEQYF.

V gene TRBV19 combines with J gene TRBJ2-3, with TRBD2 matching 13 bases. V was pared by 4 bases and J by 6 bases, with 4 bases of the junction left unmatched. CDR1 is LNHDA, CDR2 SQIVND, per germline (reference sequence). The CDR3 has 15 residues. The CDR3 spells CASSSRTSGSDTQYF. CDR3 coding DNA: TGTGCCAGTAGTAGCAGGACTAGCGGGAGTGATACGCAGTATTTT.

The chain has TRBV27 and TRBJ1-5; no clear D. The germline V gene has CDR1 MNHEY and CDR2 SMNVEV (reference sequence). The V end lost 6 bases, the J end lost 2 bases, and 14 bases lay between the germline ends. CDR3 length: 15 residues. The CDR3 spells CASRYLTLGNQPQHF. Written as DNA, the CDR3 is TGTGCCAGCAGGTACCTAACCCTGGGCAATCAGCCCCAGCATTTT.

This chain connects TRBV30 to TRBJ2-1; no clear D. Looked up from germline, CDR1 is GTSNPN and CDR2 is SVGIG (reference sequence). This CDR3 comprises 14 residues. V was cut by 5 bases and J by 4 bases, with 15 bases left in between. This CDR3 reads CAWDDDKAYNEQFF. For the CDR3, the DNA is TGTGCCTGGGATGACGATAAAGCTTACAATGAGCAGTTCTTC.

V is TRBV18 and J is TRBJ1-5, with 7 bases aligning to TRBD1. The V and J ends lost 2 bases and 4 bases, in that order; junction bases with no gene match: 8. The CDR3 is made up of 16 amino acids. Germline V gives CDR1 KGHSH, CDR2 LQKENI. The CDR3 loop reads CASSPLSQGMNQPQHF. The CDR3 nucleotides are TGTGCCAGCTCACCATTATCACAGGGGATGAATCAGCCCCAGCATTTT. Full variable domain (rest looked up from reference TRBV18 and TRBJ1-5): NAGVMQNPRHLVRRRGQEARLRCSPMKGHSHVYWYRQLPEEGLKFMVYLQKENIIDESGMPKERFSAEFPKEGPSILRIQQVVRGDSAAYFCASSPLSQGMNQPQHFGDGTRLSIL.

The J gene is TRBJ2-1, the V gene TRBV28, with TRBD2 matching over 13 bases. CDR1 is MDHEN, CDR2 SYDVKM, per germline. The CDR3 spans 15 residues. The trim removed 6 bases at V and 5 bases at J, leaving 4 bases unmatched. In DNA form, the CDR3 reads TGTGCCAGCAGAAGGACTAGCGGGAGTGACAATGAGCAGTTCTTC. It specifies CASRRTSGSDNEQFF.

V usage is TRBV27 and J usage is TRBJ2-2; D is ambiguous. CDR3 length: 13 residues. V was pared by 4 bases and J by 1 base, with 4 bases between. Per germline, CDR1 MNHEY and CDR2 SMNVEV (reference sequence). The CDR3 sequence: CASSSWNTGELFF. DNA for the CDR3: TGTGCCAGCAGTTCTTGGAACACCGGGGAGCTGTTTTTT.

The genes are TRBV28 and TRBJ2-6, with unresolved D. Trimming took 4 bases from V and 0 from J, leaving 7 bases between them. Germline V gene sequence: CDR1 MDHEN, CDR2 SYDVKM. This CDR3 has 15 residues. The CDR3 bases are TGTGCCAGCAGTTACGCCCGCTCTGGGGCCAACGTCCTGACTTTC. Residues: CASSYARSGANVLTF. Full variable domain (rest looked up from reference TRBV28 and TRBJ2-6): DVKVTQSSRYLVKRTGEKVFLECVQDMDHENMFWYRQDPGLGLRLIYFSYDVKMKEKGDIPEGYSVSREKKERFSLILESASTNQTSMYLCASSYARSGANVLTFGAGSRLTVL.